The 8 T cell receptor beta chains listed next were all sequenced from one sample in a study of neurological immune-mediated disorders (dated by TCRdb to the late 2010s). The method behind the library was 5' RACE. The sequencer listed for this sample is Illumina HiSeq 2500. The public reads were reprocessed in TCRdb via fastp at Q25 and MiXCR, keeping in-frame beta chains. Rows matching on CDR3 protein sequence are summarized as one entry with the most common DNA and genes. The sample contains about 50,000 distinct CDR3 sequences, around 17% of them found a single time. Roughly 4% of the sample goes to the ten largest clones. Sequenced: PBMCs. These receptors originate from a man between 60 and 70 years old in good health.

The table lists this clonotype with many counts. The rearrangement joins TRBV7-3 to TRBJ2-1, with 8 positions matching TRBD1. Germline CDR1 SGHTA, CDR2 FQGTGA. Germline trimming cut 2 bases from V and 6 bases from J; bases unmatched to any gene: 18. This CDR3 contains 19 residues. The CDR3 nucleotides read TGTGCCAGCAGCTTAGTTCAGGGTGCCGGGACAGGCCGTCCCAATGAGCAGTTCTTC. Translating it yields CASSLVQGAGTGRPNEQFF.

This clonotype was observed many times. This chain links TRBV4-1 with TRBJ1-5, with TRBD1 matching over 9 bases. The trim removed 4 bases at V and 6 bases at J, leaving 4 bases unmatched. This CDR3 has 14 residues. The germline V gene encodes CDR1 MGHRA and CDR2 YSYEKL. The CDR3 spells CASSRGQGPQPQHF. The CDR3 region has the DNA TGCGCCAGCAGCCGGGGACAGGGTCCTCAGCCCCAGCATTTT.

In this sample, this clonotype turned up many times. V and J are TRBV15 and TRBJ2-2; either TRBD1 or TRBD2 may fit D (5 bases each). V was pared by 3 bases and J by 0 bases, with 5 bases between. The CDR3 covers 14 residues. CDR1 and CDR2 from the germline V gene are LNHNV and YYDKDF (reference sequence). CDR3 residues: CATSRGANTGELFF. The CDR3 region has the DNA TGTGCCACCAGCAGGGGGGCGAACACCGGGGAGCTGTTTTTT. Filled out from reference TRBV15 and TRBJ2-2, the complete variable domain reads DAMVIQNPRYQVTQFGKPVTLSCSQTLNHNVMYWYQQKSSQAPKLLFHYYDKDFNNEADTPDNFQSRRPNTSFCFLDIRSPGLGDTAMYLCATSRGANTGELFFGEGSRLTVL.

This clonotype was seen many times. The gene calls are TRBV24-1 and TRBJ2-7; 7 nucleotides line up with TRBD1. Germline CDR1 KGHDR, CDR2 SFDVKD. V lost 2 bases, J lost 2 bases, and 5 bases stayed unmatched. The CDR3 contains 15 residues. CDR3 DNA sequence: TGTGCCACCAGTGATTCGGCGACAGGGACCTACGAGCAGTACTTC. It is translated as CATSDSATGTYEQYF.

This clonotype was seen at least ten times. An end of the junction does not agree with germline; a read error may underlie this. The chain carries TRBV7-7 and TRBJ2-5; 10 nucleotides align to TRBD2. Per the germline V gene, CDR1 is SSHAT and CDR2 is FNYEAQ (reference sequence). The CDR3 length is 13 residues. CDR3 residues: CASSSLLAGAPQF. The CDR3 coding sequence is TGTGCTAGCAGCTCACTTCTAGCGGGGGCCCCTCAATTC.

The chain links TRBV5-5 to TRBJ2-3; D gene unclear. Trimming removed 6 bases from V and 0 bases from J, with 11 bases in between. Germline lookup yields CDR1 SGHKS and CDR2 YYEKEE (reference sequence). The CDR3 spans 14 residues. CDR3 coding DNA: TGTGCCAGCACTCCCATGACTAGCACAGATACGCAGTATTTT. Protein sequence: CASTPMTSTDTQYF.

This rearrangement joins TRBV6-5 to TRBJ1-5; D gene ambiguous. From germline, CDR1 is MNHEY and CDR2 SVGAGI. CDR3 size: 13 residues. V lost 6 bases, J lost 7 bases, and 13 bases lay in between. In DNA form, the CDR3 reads TGTGCCAGCAGCACGAGGGTTAGCCAGCCCCAGCATTTT. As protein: CASSTRVSQPQHF.

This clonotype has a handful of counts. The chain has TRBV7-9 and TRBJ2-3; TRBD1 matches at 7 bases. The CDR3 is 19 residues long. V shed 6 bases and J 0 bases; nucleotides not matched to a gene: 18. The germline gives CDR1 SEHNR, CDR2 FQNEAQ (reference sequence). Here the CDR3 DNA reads TGTGCCAGCAGTAGTCCAGGGACAGCCGTGTCTCCGAGCACAGATACGCAGTATTTT. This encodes CASSSPGTAVSPSTDTQYF.